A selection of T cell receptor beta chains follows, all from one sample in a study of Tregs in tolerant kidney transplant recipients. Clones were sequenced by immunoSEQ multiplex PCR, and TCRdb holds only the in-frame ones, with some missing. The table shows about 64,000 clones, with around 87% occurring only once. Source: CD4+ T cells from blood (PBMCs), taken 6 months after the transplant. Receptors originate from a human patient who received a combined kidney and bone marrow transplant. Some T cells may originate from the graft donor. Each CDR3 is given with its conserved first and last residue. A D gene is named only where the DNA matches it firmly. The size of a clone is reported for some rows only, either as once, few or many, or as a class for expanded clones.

cdr3_aa: CASSETGNEQYF
cdr3_nt: TGTGCCAGCTCAGAAACAGGAAACGAGCAGTACTTC
j_call: TRBJ2-7
v_call: TRBV18
clone_size: -
d_call: -

cdr3_aa: CAWSPTGGLNSPLHF
cdr3_nt: TGTGCCTGGAGCCCGACAGGGGGCCTAAATTCACCCCTCCACTTT
j_call: TRBJ1-6
v_call: TRBV30
clone_size: -
d_call: TRBD1

cdr3_aa: CASSPTGGRTDTQYF
cdr3_nt: TGCGCCAGCAGCCCAACAGGGGGGCGCACAGATACGCAGTATTTT
j_call: TRBJ2-3
v_call: TRBV5-1
clone_size: -
d_call: TRBD1

cdr3_aa: CASSFAPERQGFNQPQHF
cdr3_nt: TGTGCCAGCAGTTTCGCCCCTGAACGACAGGGATTCAATCAGCCCCAGCATTTT
j_call: TRBJ1-5
v_call: TRBV28
clone_size: -
d_call: TRBD1

cdr3_aa: CATSRGKGQGVNEQFF
cdr3_nt: TGTGCCACCAGCAGAGGAAAGGGACAGGGGGTTAATGAGCAGTTCTTC
j_call: TRBJ2-1
v_call: TRBV15
clone_size: -
d_call: TRBD1

cdr3_aa: CASTDHRAGSSYEQYF
cdr3_nt: TGTGCCAGTACCGATCACCGGGCGGGGAGCTCCTACGAGCAGTACTTC
j_call: TRBJ2-7
v_call: TRBV19
clone_size: -
d_call: -

cdr3_aa: CASSLFGTSDISEQFF
cdr3_nt: TGTGCCAGCAGCTTGTTTGGAACTAGCGATATTAGTGAGCAGTTCTTC
j_call: TRBJ2-1
v_call: TRBV5-6
clone_size: few
d_call: TRBD2

cdr3_aa: CASSETTGGGYTF
cdr3_nt: TGTGCCAGCAGTGAGACGACAGGGGGTGGCTACACCTTC
j_call: TRBJ1-2
v_call: TRBV6-1
clone_size: -
d_call: TRBD1

cdr3_aa: CASRQVAKNIQYF
cdr3_nt: TGTGCCAGCAGGCAGGTAGCCAAAAACATTCAGTACTTC
j_call: TRBJ2-4
v_call: TRBV2
clone_size: -
d_call: -

cdr3_aa: CASSLVAGETDTQYF
cdr3_nt: TGCGCCAGCAGCTTGGTAGCGGGAGAAACAGATACGCAGTATTTT
j_call: TRBJ2-3
v_call: TRBV5-1
clone_size: -
d_call: TRBD2

cdr3_aa: CASSLERLSEQYF
cdr3_nt: TGCGCCAGCAGCTTGGAGAGACTCTCCGAGCAGTACTTC
j_call: TRBJ2-7
v_call: TRBV5-1
clone_size: -
d_call: -

cdr3_aa: CASSPLQGGGVDTQYF
cdr3_nt: TGTGCCAGCAGCCCTCTTCAGGGCGGGGGGGTAGATACGCAGTATTTT
j_call: TRBJ2-3
v_call: TRBV7-8
clone_size: -
d_call: TRBD2

cdr3_aa: CASSPDRSRSLREQYF
cdr3_nt: TGTGCCAGCAGCCCCGACAGGTCTCGATCGCTTCGCGAGCAGTACTTC
j_call: TRBJ2-7
v_call: TRBV2
clone_size: -
d_call: -

cdr3_aa: CASSDLKDSFFRNTEAFF
cdr3_nt: TGCGCCAGCAGCGACCTGAAGGACAGTTTCTTCAGAAACACTGAAGCTTTCTTT
j_call: TRBJ1-1
v_call: TRBV4-3
clone_size: -
d_call: -

cdr3_aa: CASSFEYSPLHF
cdr3_nt: TGTGCCAGCAGTTTTGAGTATTCACCCCTCCACTTT
j_call: TRBJ1-6
v_call: TRBV28
clone_size: many
d_call: -

cdr3_aa: CASSRSGRDDTQYF
cdr3_nt: TGTGCCAGTAGTCGTAGCGGGAGGGACGATACGCAGTATTTT
j_call: TRBJ2-3
v_call: TRBV19
clone_size: -
d_call: TRBD2

cdr3_aa: CASSQLLVPPEQFF
cdr3_nt: TGCGCCAGCAGCCAACTTCTAGTTCCCCCTGAGCAGTTCTTC
j_call: TRBJ2-1
v_call: TRBV4-1
clone_size: -
d_call: -

cdr3_aa: CASSSTLASSYEQYF
cdr3_nt: TGTGCCAGCAGTTCCACGCTAGCGAGCTCCTACGAGCAGTACTTC
j_call: TRBJ2-7
v_call: TRBV6-6
clone_size: -
d_call: -

cdr3_aa: CASSLAGLAPDTQYF
cdr3_nt: TGTGCCAGCAGCTTAGCGGGACTAGCCCCAGATACGCAGTATTTT
j_call: TRBJ2-3
v_call: TRBV7-6
clone_size: -
d_call: TRBD2

cdr3_aa: CASSRGQILPNSKNTEAFF
cdr3_nt: TGTGCCAGCAGCCGCGGCCAGATACTACCCAATTCAAAGAACACTGAAGCTTTCTTT
j_call: TRBJ1-1
v_call: TRBV7-3
clone_size: -
d_call: -

cdr3_aa: CASSVGPPRRTDTQYF
cdr3_nt: TGTGCCAGCAGCGTAGGGCCGCCCCGCCGCACAGATACGCAGTATTTT
j_call: TRBJ2-3
v_call: TRBV9
clone_size: -
d_call: -

cdr3_aa: CSGGGGVYEQYF
cdr3_nt: TGCAGCGGCGGAGGGGGGGTTTACGAGCAGTACTTC
j_call: TRBJ2-7
v_call: TRBV29-1
clone_size: -
d_call: -

cdr3_aa: CASRRAQGNYGYTF
cdr3_nt: TGCGCCAGCAGGAGGGCTCAGGGGAACTATGGCTACACCTTC
j_call: TRBJ1-2
v_call: TRBV5-1
clone_size: -
d_call: -

cdr3_aa: CASSPLASGYTDTQYF
cdr3_nt: TGTGCCAGCTCACCATTGGCTAGCGGTTACACAGATACGCAGTATTTT
j_call: TRBJ2-3
v_call: TRBV18
clone_size: few
d_call: TRBD2

cdr3_aa: CASNTGTGGAGYTF
cdr3_nt: TGTGCCAGCAATACCGGGACAGGGGGCGCAGGCTACACCTTC
j_call: TRBJ1-2
v_call: TRBV6-4
clone_size: -
d_call: TRBD1

cdr3_aa: CASSSFGGGVAFF
cdr3_nt: TGTGCCAGCAGCTCGTTCGGTGGGGGGGTAGCTTTCTTT
j_call: TRBJ1-1
v_call: TRBV11-3
clone_size: -
d_call: -

cdr3_aa: CASSLGGLADTQYF
cdr3_nt: TGTGCCAGCAGCTTGGGAGGACTAGCGGATACGCAGTATTTT
j_call: TRBJ2-3
v_call: TRBV5-6
clone_size: -
d_call: TRBD2

cdr3_aa: CASSQEQGAVSGYTF
cdr3_nt: TGTGCCAGCAGCCAAGAACAGGGGGCTGTGTCGGGCTACACCTTC
j_call: TRBJ1-2
v_call: TRBV4-2
clone_size: -
d_call: TRBD1

cdr3_aa: CASSLGQHAGELFF
cdr3_nt: TGTGCCAGCAGCTTGGGACAACACGCCGGGGAGCTGTTTTTT
j_call: TRBJ2-2
v_call: TRBV11-1
clone_size: -
d_call: -

cdr3_aa: CASSMTGQPQHF
cdr3_nt: TGTGCCAGCAGCATGACAGGTCAGCCCCAGCATTTT
j_call: TRBJ1-5
v_call: TRBV7-2
clone_size: -
d_call: -

cdr3_aa: CASSQDPDSYGYTF
cdr3_nt: TGCGCCAGCAGCCAAGATCCGGACAGTTATGGCTACACCTTC
j_call: TRBJ1-2
v_call: TRBV4-3
clone_size: -
d_call: -

cdr3_aa: CASSFLAKNIQYF
cdr3_nt: TGTGCCAGCAGCTTTCTAGCCAAAAACATTCAGTACTTC
j_call: TRBJ2-4
v_call: TRBV11-3
clone_size: -
d_call: -

cdr3_aa: CASGLGTVIGEQYF
cdr3_nt: TGTGCCAGCGGACTCGGGACAGTTATAGGCGAGCAGTACTTC
j_call: TRBJ2-7
v_call: TRBV2
clone_size: few
d_call: TRBD1

cdr3_aa: CAISDPDRLGYTF
cdr3_nt: TGTGCCATCAGTGACCCGGACAGGCTAGGCTACACCTTC
j_call: TRBJ1-2
v_call: TRBV10-3
clone_size: -
d_call: TRBD1

cdr3_aa: CASSQDLSGSYYEQYF
cdr3_nt: TGTGCCAGCAGCCAAGATTTAAGTGGCAGTTACTACGAGCAGTACTTC
j_call: TRBJ2-7
v_call: TRBV4-2
clone_size: -
d_call: -

cdr3_aa: CAWSVNRGNSPLHF
cdr3_nt: TGTGCCTGGAGTGTGAACAGGGGCAATTCCCCCCTCCACTTT
j_call: TRBJ1-6
v_call: TRBV30
clone_size: -
d_call: TRBD1

cdr3_aa: CASASQGLGHYEQYF
cdr3_nt: TGTGCCAGCGCATCCCAGGGTTTGGGGCACTACGAGCAGTACTTC
j_call: TRBJ2-7
v_call: TRBV7-2
clone_size: once
d_call: -

cdr3_aa: CASSLVGIAPDTQYF
cdr3_nt: TGTGCCAGCAGCTTAGTCGGGATCGCCCCCGATACGCAGTATTTT
j_call: TRBJ2-3
v_call: TRBV7-3
clone_size: once
d_call: -

cdr3_aa: CASSTGLGGSYEQYF
cdr3_nt: TGTGCCAGCAGCACCGGACTAGGTGGGTCCTACGAGCAGTACTTC
j_call: TRBJ2-7
v_call: TRBV2
clone_size: -
d_call: TRBD2

cdr3_aa: CASSFASSATGELFF
cdr3_nt: TGTGCCAGCAGCTTTGCTAGCAGTGCCACCGGGGAGCTGTTTTTT
j_call: TRBJ2-2
v_call: TRBV5-4
clone_size: -
d_call: -

cdr3_aa: CASSVFGGDANEQFF
cdr3_nt: TGTGCCAGCAGCGTATTTGGCGGGGATGCCAATGAGCAGTTCTTC
j_call: TRBJ2-1
v_call: TRBV9
clone_size: -
d_call: -

cdr3_aa: CAWGDRASYEQYF
cdr3_nt: TGTGCCTGGGGGGACAGGGCTTCCTACGAGCAGTACTTC
j_call: TRBJ2-7
v_call: TRBV30
clone_size: -
d_call: TRBD1

cdr3_aa: CASSFGGTERYEQYF
cdr3_nt: TGTGCCAGCAGCTTTGGGGGGACAGAGAGGTACGAGCAGTACTTC
j_call: TRBJ2-7
v_call: TRBV7-8
clone_size: -
d_call: -

cdr3_aa: CASSRQAGHYEQYF
cdr3_nt: TGTGCCAGCAGCCGCCAAGCGGGACACTACGAGCAGTACTTC
j_call: TRBJ2-7
v_call: TRBV7-2
clone_size: medium-sized
d_call: -

cdr3_aa: CASSRTGGGQYQETQYF
cdr3_nt: TGTGCCAGCAGTCGTACAGGGGGCGGACAGTACCAAGAGACCCAGTACTTC
j_call: TRBJ2-5
v_call: TRBV27
clone_size: -
d_call: TRBD1

cdr3_aa: CAIMVRDFVIF
cdr3_nt: TGTGCCATCATGGTACGGGACTTCGTCATCTTC
j_call: TRBJ2-1
v_call: TRBV10-3
clone_size: -
d_call: -